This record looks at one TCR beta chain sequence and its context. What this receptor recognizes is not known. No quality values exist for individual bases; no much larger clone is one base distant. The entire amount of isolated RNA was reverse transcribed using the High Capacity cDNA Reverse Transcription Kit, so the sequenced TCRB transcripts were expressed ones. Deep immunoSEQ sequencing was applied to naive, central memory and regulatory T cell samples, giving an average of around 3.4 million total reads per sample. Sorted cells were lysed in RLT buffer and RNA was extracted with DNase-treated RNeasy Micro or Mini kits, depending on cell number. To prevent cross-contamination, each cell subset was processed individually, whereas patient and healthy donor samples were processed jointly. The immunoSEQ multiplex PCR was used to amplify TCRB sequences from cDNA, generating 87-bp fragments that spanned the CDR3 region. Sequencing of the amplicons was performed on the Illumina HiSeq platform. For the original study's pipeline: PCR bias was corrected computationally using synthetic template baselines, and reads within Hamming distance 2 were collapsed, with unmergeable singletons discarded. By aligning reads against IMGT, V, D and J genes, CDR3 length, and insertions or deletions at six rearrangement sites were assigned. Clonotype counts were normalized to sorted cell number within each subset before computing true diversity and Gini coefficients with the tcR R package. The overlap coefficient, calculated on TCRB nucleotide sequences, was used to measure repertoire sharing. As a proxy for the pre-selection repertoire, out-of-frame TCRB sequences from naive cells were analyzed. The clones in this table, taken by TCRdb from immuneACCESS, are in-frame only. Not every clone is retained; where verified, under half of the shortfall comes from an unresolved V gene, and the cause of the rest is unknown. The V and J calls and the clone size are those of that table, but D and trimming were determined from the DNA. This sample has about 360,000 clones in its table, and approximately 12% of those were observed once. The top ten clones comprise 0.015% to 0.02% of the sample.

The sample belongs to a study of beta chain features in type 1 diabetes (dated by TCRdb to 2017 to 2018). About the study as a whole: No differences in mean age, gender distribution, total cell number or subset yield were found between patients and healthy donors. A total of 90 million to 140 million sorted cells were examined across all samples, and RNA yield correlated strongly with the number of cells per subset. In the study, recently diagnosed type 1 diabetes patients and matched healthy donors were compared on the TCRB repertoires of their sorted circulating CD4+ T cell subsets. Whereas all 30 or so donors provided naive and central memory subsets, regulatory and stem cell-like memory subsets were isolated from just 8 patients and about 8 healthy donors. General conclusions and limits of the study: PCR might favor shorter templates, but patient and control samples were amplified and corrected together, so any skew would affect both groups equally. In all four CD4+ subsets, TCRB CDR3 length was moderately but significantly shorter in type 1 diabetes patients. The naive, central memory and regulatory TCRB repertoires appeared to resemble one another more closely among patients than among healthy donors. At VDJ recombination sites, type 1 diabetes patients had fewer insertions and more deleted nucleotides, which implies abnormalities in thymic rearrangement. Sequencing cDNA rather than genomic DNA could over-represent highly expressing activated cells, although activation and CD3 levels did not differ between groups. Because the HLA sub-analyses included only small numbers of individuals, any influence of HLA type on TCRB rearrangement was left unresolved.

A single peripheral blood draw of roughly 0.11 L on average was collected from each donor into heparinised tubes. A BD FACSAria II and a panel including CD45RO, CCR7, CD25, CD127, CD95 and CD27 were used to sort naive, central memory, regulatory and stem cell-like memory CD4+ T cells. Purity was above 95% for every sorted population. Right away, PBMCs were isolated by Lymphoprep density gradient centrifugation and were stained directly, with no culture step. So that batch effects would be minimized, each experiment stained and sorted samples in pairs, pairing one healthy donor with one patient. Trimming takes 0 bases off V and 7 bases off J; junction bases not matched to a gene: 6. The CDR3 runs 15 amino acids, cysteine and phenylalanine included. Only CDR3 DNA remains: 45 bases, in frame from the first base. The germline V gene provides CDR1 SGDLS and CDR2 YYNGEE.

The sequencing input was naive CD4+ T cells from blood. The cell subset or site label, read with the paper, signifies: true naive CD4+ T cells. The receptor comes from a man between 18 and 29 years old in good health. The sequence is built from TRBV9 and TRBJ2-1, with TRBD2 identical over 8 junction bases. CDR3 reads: CASSVDGGRSNEQFF. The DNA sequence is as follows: TGTGCCAGCAGCGTAGACGGCGGGAGGTCGAATGAGCAGTTCTTC. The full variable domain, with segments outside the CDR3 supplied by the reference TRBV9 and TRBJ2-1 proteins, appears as DSGVTQTPKHLITATGQRVTLRCSPRSGDLSVYWYQQSLDQGLQFLIQYYNGEERAKGNILERFSAQQFPDLHSELNLSSLELGDSALYFCASSVDGGRSNEQFFGPGTRLTVL.